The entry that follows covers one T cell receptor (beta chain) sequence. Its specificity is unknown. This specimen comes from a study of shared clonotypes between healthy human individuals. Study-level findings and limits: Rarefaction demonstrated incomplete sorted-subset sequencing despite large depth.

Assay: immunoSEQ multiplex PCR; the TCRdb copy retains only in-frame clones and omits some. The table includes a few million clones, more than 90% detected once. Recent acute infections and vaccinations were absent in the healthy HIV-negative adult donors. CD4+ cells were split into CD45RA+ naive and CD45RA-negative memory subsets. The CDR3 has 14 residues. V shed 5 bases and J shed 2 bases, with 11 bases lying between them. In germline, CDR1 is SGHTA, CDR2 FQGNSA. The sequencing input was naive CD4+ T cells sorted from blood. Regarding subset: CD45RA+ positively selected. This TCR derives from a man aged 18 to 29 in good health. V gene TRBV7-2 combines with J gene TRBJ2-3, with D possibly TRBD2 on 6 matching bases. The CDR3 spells CASSTAGYTDTQYF. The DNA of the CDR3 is TGTGCCAGCAGCACAGCGGGCTACACAGATACGCAGTATTTT.